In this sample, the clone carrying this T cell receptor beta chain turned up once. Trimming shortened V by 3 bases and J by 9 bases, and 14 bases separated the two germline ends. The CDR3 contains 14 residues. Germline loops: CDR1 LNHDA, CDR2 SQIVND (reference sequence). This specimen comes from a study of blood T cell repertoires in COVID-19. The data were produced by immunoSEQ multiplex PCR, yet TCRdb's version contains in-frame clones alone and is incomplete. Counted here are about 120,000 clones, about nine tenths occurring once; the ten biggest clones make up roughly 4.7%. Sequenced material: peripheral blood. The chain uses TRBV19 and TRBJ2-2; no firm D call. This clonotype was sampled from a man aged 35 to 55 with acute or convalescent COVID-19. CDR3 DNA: TGTGCCAGTAGTATGCGAGAGGCGACTCGGGAGCTGTTTTTT. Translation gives CASSMREATRELFF.